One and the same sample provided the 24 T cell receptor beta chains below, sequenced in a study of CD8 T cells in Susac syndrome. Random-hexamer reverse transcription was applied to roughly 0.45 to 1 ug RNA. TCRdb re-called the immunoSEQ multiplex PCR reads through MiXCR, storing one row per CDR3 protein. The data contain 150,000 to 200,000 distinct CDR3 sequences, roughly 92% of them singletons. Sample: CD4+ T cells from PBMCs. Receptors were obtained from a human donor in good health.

The CDR3 reads CASSPGQGAYGYTF. The CDR3 DNA sequence: TGTGCCAGCAGCCCTGGACAGGGAGCCTATGGCTACACCTTC. This rearrangement joins TRBV7-9 to TRBJ1-2, with TRBD1 matching over 8 bases. CDR3 length: 14 amino acids. Trimming cost V 5 bases and J 4 bases; bases outside gene matches: 6. Looked up from germline, CDR1 is SEHNR and CDR2 is FQNEAQ (reference sequence).

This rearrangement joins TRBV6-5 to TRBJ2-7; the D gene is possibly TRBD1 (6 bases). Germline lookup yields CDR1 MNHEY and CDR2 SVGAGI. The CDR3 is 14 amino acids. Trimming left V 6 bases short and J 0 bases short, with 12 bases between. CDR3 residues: CASRRGFDSYEQYF. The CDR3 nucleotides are TGTGCCAGCAGGAGGGGGTTTGACTCCTACGAGCAGTACTTC.

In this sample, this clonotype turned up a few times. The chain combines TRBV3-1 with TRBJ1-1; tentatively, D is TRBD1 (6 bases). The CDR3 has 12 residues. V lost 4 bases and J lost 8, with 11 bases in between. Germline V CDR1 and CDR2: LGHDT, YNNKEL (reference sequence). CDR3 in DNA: TGTGCCAGCAGCCCGTCCGGGACAGAAGCTTTCTTT. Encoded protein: CASSPSGTEAFF.

CDR3 region: CATSSPNHLGTQYF. The DNA for the CDR3 is TGTGCCACCAGCTCACCAAACCATTTAGGGACCCAGTACTTC. The chain carries TRBV15 and TRBJ2-5, with D unclear. The CDR3 has 14 residues. Trimming took off 5 bases at V and 7 bases at J, with 17 bases between the two ends. CDR1 is LNHNV and CDR2 is YYDKDF in the germline V gene (reference sequence).

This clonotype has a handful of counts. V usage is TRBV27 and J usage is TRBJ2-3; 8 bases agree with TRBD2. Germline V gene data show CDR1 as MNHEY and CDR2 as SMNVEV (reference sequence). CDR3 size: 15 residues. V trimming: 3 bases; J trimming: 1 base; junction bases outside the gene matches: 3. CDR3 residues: CASSLGRGGTDTQYF. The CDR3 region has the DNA TGTGCCAGCAGTTTGGGGCGGGGGGGCACAGATACGCAGTATTTT.

DNA of the CDR3: TGCAGCGTCCAGGACGGCACAGATACGCAGTATTTT. Encoded protein: CSVQDGTDTQYF. The chain joins TRBV29-1 to TRBJ2-3; D remains ambiguous. Trimming pared 6 bases from V and 1 base from J, leaving 8 bases between. The CDR3 spans 12 residues. Germline assignment: CDR1 SQVTM and CDR2 ANQGSEA.

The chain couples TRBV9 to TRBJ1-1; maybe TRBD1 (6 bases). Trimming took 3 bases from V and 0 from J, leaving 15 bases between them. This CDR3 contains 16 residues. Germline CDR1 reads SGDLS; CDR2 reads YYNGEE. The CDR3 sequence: CASSAQGGTLNTEAFF. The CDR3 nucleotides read TGTGCCAGCAGCGCACAAGGGGGAACTCTGAACACTGAAGCTTTCTTT. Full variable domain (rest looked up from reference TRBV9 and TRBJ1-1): DSGVTQTPKHLITATGQRVTLRCSPRSGDLSVYWYQQSLDQGLQFLIQYYNGEERAKGNILERFSAQQFPDLHSELNLSSLELGDSALYFCASSAQGGTLNTEAFFGQGTRLTVV.

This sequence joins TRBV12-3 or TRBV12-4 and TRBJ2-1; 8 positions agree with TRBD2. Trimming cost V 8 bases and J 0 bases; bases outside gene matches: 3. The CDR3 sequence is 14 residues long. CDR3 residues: CASGAGVSYNEQFF. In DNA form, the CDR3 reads TGTGCCAGCGGAGCGGGGGTCTCCTACAATGAGCAGTTCTTC.

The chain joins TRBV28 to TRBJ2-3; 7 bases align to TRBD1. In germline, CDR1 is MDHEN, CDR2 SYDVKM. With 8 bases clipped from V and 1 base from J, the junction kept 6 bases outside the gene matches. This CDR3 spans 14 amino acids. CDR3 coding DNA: TGTGCCAGCGGTGGGGACAGTGGCACAGATACGCAGTATTTT. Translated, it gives CASGGDSGTDTQYF.

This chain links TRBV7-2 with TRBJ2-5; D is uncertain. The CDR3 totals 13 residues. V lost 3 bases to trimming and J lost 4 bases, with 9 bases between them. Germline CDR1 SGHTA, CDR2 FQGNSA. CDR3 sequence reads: CASSFRLTETQYF. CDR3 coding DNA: TGTGCCAGCAGCTTCCGTCTTACAGAGACCCAGTACTTC.

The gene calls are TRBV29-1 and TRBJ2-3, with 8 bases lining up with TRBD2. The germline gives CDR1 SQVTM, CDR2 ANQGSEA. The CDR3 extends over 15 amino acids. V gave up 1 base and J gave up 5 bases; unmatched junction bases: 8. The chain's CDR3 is CSVEVVGGAGDTQYF. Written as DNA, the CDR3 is TGCAGCGTTGAAGTGGTCGGGGGGGCCGGAGATACGCAGTATTTT.

This chain's CDR3 is CASGVVMNTEAFF. CDR3 DNA: TGTGCCAGCGGGGTAGTCATGAACACTGAAGCTTTCTTT. This chain connects TRBV6-4 to TRBJ1-1; D remains ambiguous. This CDR3 has 13 residues. Germline V CDR1 and CDR2: MRHNA, SNTAGT. The V end was cut by 8 bases, the J end by 0 bases, with 10 bases between.

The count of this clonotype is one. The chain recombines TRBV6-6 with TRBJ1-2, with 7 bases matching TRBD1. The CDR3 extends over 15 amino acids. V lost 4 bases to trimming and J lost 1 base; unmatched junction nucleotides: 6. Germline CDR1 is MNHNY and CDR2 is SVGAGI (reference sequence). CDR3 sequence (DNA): TGTGCCAGCAGTTCTCTTGGACAGGTTAACTATGGCTACACCTTC. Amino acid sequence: CASSSLGQVNYGYTF.

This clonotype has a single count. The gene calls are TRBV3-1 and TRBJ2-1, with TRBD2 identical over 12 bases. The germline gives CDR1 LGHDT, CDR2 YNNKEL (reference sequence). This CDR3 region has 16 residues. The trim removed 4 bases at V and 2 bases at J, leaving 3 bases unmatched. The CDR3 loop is CASSPRTSGAYNEQFF. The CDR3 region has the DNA TGTGCCAGCAGCCCGCGGACTAGCGGGGCCTACAATGAGCAGTTCTTC.

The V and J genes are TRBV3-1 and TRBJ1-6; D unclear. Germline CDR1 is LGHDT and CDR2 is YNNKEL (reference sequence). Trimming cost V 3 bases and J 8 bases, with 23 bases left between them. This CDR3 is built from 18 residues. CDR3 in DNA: TGTGCCAGCAGCCACAGTCTCGGGCTGGGTATGAGATATTCACCCCTCCACTTT. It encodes CASSHSLGLGMRYSPLHF.

As DNA, the CDR3 is TGTGCCAGCAGGGCTCCCTCGGCACCCCTCCACTTT. It specifies CASRAPSAPLHF. This chain uses TRBV19 with TRBJ1-6; tentative D call: TRBD1 (5 bases). This CDR3 is 12 amino acids long. Trimming took 9 bases from V and 11 from J, leaving 14 bases between them. Germline CDR1 reads LNHDA; CDR2 reads SQIVND (reference sequence).

The CDR3 bases are TGCGCCAGCAGCCGGACAGGGTTTGTTGGAAACACCATATATTTT. This sequence encodes CASSRTGFVGNTIYF. J is TRBJ1-3 and V is TRBV5-1; 8 bases are shared with TRBD1. Per germline, CDR1 SGHRS and CDR2 YFSETQ. The CDR3 consists of 15 residues. V was clipped by 4 bases and J by 3 bases; unmatched bases: 6.

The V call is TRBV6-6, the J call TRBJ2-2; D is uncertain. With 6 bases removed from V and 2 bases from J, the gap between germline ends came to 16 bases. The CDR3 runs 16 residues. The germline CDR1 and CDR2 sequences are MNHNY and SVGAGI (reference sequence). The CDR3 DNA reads TGTGCCAGCAGCCCTACCGGAATTCTAAACACCGGGGAGCTGTTTTTT. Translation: CASSPTGILNTGELFF.

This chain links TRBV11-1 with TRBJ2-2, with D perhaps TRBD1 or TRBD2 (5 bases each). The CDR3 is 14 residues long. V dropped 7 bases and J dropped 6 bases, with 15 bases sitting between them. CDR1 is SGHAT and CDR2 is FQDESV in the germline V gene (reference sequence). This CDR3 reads CASTPEGISGELFF. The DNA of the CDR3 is TGTGCCAGCACCCCCGAGGGGATCTCCGGGGAGCTGTTTTTT.

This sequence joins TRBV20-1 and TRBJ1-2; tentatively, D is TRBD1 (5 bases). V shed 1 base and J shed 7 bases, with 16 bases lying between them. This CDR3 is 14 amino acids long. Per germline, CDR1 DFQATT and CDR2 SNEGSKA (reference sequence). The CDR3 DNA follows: TGCAGTGCTAGAGTATTGGGAGCTAGGGGTGGCTACACCTTC. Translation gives CSARVLGARGGYTF.

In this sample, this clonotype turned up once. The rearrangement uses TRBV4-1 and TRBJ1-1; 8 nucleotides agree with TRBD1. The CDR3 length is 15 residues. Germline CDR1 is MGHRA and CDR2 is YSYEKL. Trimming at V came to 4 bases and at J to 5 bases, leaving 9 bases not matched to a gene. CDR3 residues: CASSPRGQGGTEAFF. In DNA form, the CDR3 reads TGCGCCAGCAGCCCCAGGGGGCAGGGAGGGACTGAAGCTTTCTTT.

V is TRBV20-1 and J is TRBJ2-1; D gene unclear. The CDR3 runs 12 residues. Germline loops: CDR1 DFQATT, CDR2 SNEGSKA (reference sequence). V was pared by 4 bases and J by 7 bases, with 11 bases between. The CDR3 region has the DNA TGCAGTGCTAAGGATGCCGGGAATGAGCAGTTCTTC. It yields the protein CSAKDAGNEQFF.

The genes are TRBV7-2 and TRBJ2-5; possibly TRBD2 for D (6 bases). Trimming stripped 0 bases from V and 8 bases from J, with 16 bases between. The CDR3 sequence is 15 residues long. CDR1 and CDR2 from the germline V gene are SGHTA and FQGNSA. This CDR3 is CASSLAGGYQGTQYF. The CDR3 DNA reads TGTGCCAGCAGCTTAGCGGGGGGATACCAAGGAACCCAGTACTTC.

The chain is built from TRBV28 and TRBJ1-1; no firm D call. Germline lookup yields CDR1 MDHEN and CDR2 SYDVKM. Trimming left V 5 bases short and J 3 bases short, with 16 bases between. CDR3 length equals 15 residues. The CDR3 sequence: CASSPWTVEYTEAFF. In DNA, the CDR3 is TGTGCCAGCAGTCCGTGGACCGTGGAGTACACTGAAGCTTTCTTT.